This is a list of T cell receptor beta chains from one sample in a study of blood T cell repertoires in COVID-19. The protocol was immunoSEQ multiplex PCR, while the TCRdb copy is restricted to in-frame clones and leaves out a portion. The table has about 200,000 clones, 80% to 90% seen once; the top ten hold around 4.9%. The sequenced material came from peripheral blood. These receptors were collected from a woman at least 80 years old with acute or convalescent COVID-19. The CDR3 runs from the conserved cysteine through the conserved F or W. The D gene is left open where the match is weak. A clone size is listed for some rows: how often the clone was seen (once, few, many), or a class if it is expanded.

J gene: TRBJ1-5
D gene: TRBD1
CDR3 length: 14
clone size: NA
V gene: TRBV18
CDR3 DNA: TGTGCCAGCTCTCAGACAGGGGGCGATCAGCCCCAGCATTTT
CDR3 protein: CASSQTGGDQPQHF

J gene: TRBJ1-1
D gene: NA
CDR3 length: 15
clone size: NA
V gene: TRBV19
CDR3 DNA: TGTGCCAGTAGTATTGTAACAGGGAAGAGAACTGAAGCTTTCTTT
CDR3 protein: CASSIVTGKRTEAFF

J gene: TRBJ2-7
D gene: NA
CDR3 length: 14
clone size: NA
V gene: TRBV5-1
CDR3 DNA: TGCGCCAGCAGCTTTCTAACCGATTCCTACGAGCAGTACTTC
CDR3 protein: CASSFLTDSYEQYF

J gene: TRBJ1-2
D gene: TRBD1
CDR3 length: 12
clone size: once
V gene: TRBV29-1
CDR3 DNA: TGCAGCGTTGAAAGACAGGGAGCGGGCTACACCTTC
CDR3 protein: CSVERQGAGYTF

J gene: TRBJ2-7
D gene: TRBD2
CDR3 length: 15
clone size: once
V gene: TRBV30
CDR3 DNA: TGTGCCTGGAGCTTACCGACTAGCGGGAGATCCGAGCAGTACTTC
CDR3 protein: CAWSLPTSGRSEQYF

J gene: TRBJ2-3
D gene: NA
CDR3 length: 13
clone size: NA
V gene: TRBV9
CDR3 DNA: TGTGCCAGCAACGTAGCTAGCACAGATACGCAGTATTTT
CDR3 protein: CASNVASTDTQYF

J gene: TRBJ1-5
D gene: NA
CDR3 length: 14
clone size: NA
V gene: TRBV6-5
CDR3 DNA: TGTGCCAGCAGTTCAGACAGTTACAATCAGCCCCAGCATTTT
CDR3 protein: CASSSDSYNQPQHF

J gene: TRBJ1-1
D gene: TRBD1
CDR3 length: 13
clone size: NA
V gene: TRBV7-8
CDR3 DNA: TGTGCCAGCAGCCCGGACAGGTTCACTGAAGCTTTCTTT
CDR3 protein: CASSPDRFTEAFF

J gene: TRBJ2-1
D gene: TRBD2
CDR3 length: 16
clone size: once
V gene: TRBV24-1
CDR3 DNA: TGTGCCACCAGTGACCAAAGACTAGGCGGGGGCAATGAGCAGTTCTTC
CDR3 protein: CATSDQRLGGGNEQFF

J gene: TRBJ2-2
D gene: NA
CDR3 length: 15
clone size: few
V gene: TRBV5-6
CDR3 DNA: TGTGCCAGCAGCTTGCCCGCAGGGAAACCCGGGGAGCTGTTTTTT
CDR3 protein: CASSLPAGKPGELFF

J gene: TRBJ1-3
D gene: TRBD1
CDR3 length: 15
clone size: NA
V gene: TRBV7-2
CDR3 DNA: TGTGCCAGCGATTTAGCAGGGGGCTCTGGAAACACCATATATTTT
CDR3 protein: CASDLAGGSGNTIYF

J gene: TRBJ2-7
D gene: TRBD2
CDR3 length: 14
clone size: NA
V gene: TRBV5-3
CDR3 DNA: TGTGCCAGAAGCCATACTAGCGGGCCCCTCGAGCAGTACTTC
CDR3 protein: CARSHTSGPLEQYF

J gene: TRBJ2-4
D gene: TRBD2
CDR3 length: 17
clone size: NA
V gene: TRBV15
CDR3 DNA: TGTGCCACCAGCAGGGGACTAGCGGGGACTGGCAAAAACATTCAGTACTTC
CDR3 protein: CATSRGLAGTGKNIQYF

J gene: TRBJ1-5
D gene: NA
CDR3 length: 18
clone size: NA
V gene: TRBV4-2
CDR3 DNA: TGTGCCAGCAGCCAAGAGGTCGGGGACATCTTAGCAATGCAGGCCCAGCATTTT
CDR3 protein: CASSQEVGDILAMQAQHF

J gene: TRBJ2-3
D gene: NA
CDR3 length: 13
clone size: NA
V gene: TRBV3-1/TRBV3-2
CDR3 DNA: TGTGCCAGCAGCCCGACACGGTCGGATACGCAGTATTTT
CDR3 protein: CASSPTRSDTQYF

J gene: TRBJ1-5
D gene: NA
CDR3 length: 12
clone size: NA
V gene: TRBV7-2
CDR3 DNA: TGTGCCAGCAGCCCGCCGGGGCAGCCCCAGCATTTT
CDR3 protein: CASSPPGQPQHF

J gene: TRBJ1-4
D gene: NA
CDR3 length: 13
clone size: NA
V gene: TRBV15
CDR3 DNA: TGTGCCACCAGCAGAGGGCCAGGGGAAAAACTGTTTTTT
CDR3 protein: CATSRGPGEKLFF

J gene: TRBJ1-5
D gene: NA
CDR3 length: 17
clone size: NA
V gene: TRBV28
CDR3 DNA: TGTGCCAGCAGTCTAAGGGCAGGGCGACATTCCAATCAGCCCCAGCATTTT
CDR3 protein: CASSLRAGRHSNQPQHF

J gene: TRBJ1-2
D gene: NA
CDR3 length: 15
clone size: NA
V gene: TRBV7-8
CDR3 DNA: TGTGCCAGCAGCTTAGGGGGCCCAGGGAACTATGGCTACACCTTC
CDR3 protein: CASSLGGPGNYGYTF

J gene: TRBJ1-4
D gene: NA
CDR3 length: 14
clone size: NA
V gene: TRBV28
CDR3 DNA: TGTGCCAGCTCCGGAGCCGCTGTAATGAGGAAACTGTTTTTT
CDR3 protein: CASSGAAVMRKLFF

J gene: TRBJ2-7
D gene: NA
CDR3 length: 16
clone size: NA
V gene: TRBV21-1
CDR3 DNA: TGTGCCAGCAGCAAACATTTTATAGTCACCTCCTACGAGCAGTACTTC
CDR3 protein: CASSKHFIVTSYEQYF

J gene: TRBJ1-3
D gene: TRBD1
CDR3 length: 19
clone size: NA
V gene: TRBV5-1
CDR3 DNA: TGCGCCAGCAGCTTGTTTGGGGGCACAGGGGGCGGCTCTGGAAACACCATATATTTT
CDR3 protein: CASSLFGGTGGGSGNTIYF

J gene: TRBJ2-7
D gene: TRBD1
CDR3 length: 14
clone size: NA
V gene: TRBV19
CDR3 DNA: TGTGCCAGCTCCCGGGACAGATTTTCCTACGAGCAGTACTTC
CDR3 protein: CASSRDRFSYEQYF

J gene: TRBJ2-2
D gene: NA
CDR3 length: 12
clone size: NA
V gene: TRBV20-1
CDR3 DNA: TGCAGTGCTAGTCGAGACACCGGGGAGCTGTTTTTT
CDR3 protein: CSASRDTGELFF

J gene: TRBJ2-2
D gene: TRBD2
CDR3 length: 17
clone size: few
V gene: TRBV5-5
CDR3 DNA: TGTGCCAGCAGCTTGGTGGTAGGGACTAGACGTTACGGGGAGCTGTTTTTT
CDR3 protein: CASSLVVGTRRYGELFF

J gene: TRBJ2-7
D gene: NA
CDR3 length: 14
clone size: few
V gene: TRBV7-9
CDR3 DNA: TGTGCCAGCAGCTTACAGGGGGGCCAGCTCGAGCAGTACTTC
CDR3 protein: CASSLQGGQLEQYF

J gene: TRBJ2-5
D gene: NA
CDR3 length: 14
clone size: NA
V gene: TRBV2
CDR3 DNA: TGTGCCAGCAGTGGAAGCAGGGGACGGGAGACCCAGTACTTC
CDR3 protein: CASSGSRGRETQYF

J gene: TRBJ2-4
D gene: NA
CDR3 length: 14
clone size: once
V gene: TRBV24-1
CDR3 DNA: TGTGCCACCAGTGACCCCGGGACAACTAACATTCAGTACTTC
CDR3 protein: CATSDPGTTNIQYF

J gene: TRBJ1-5
D gene: NA
CDR3 length: 15
clone size: NA
V gene: TRBV5-6
CDR3 DNA: TGTGCCAGCAGCTTTGCAGGGGCCTTTAATCAGCCCCAGCATTTT
CDR3 protein: CASSFAGAFNQPQHF

J gene: TRBJ2-5
D gene: NA
CDR3 length: 17
clone size: NA
V gene: TRBV9
CDR3 DNA: TGTGCCAGCAGCGCCCACTCCACGGGGGAGGTTTGGGAGACCCAGTACTTC
CDR3 protein: CASSAHSTGEVWETQYF

J gene: TRBJ1-5
D gene: NA
CDR3 length: 14
clone size: NA
V gene: TRBV28
CDR3 DNA: TGTGCCAGCAGTCCACGGACAGGCAATCAGCCCCAGCATTTT
CDR3 protein: CASSPRTGNQPQHF

J gene: TRBJ1-6
D gene: NA
CDR3 length: 14
clone size: NA
V gene: TRBV9
CDR3 DNA: TGTGCCAGCAGCGCGACCGGGAATAATTCACCCCTCCACTTT
CDR3 protein: CASSATGNNSPLHF

J gene: TRBJ2-7
D gene: TRBD2
CDR3 length: 17
clone size: NA
V gene: TRBV18
CDR3 DNA: TGTGCCAGCTCACCAGCCGGGACTAGCGGGAGTGCCCGATTTGAGTACTTC
CDR3 protein: CASSPAGTSGSARFEYF

J gene: TRBJ2-1
D gene: TRBD2
CDR3 length: 15
clone size: NA
V gene: TRBV2
CDR3 DNA: TGTGCCAGCAGGGCGACTAGCGGAGCTTACAATGAGCAGTTCTTC
CDR3 protein: CASRATSGAYNEQFF

J gene: TRBJ2-1
D gene: TRBD2
CDR3 length: 17
clone size: NA
V gene: TRBV7-2
CDR3 DNA: TGTGCCAGCAGCATCCAACTAGCGGGAGGGCCGGGGAATGAGCAGTTCTTC
CDR3 protein: CASSIQLAGGPGNEQFF

J gene: TRBJ1-2
D gene: NA
CDR3 length: 14
clone size: NA
V gene: TRBV3-1/TRBV3-2
CDR3 DNA: TGTGCCAGCAGCCAAGGGTCGGGGAACTATGGCTACACCTTC
CDR3 protein: CASSQGSGNYGYTF

J gene: TRBJ2-7
D gene: NA
CDR3 length: 12
clone size: NA
V gene: TRBV19
CDR3 DNA: TGTGCCAGTAGTATAAACTTCTACGAGCAGTACTTC
CDR3 protein: CASSINFYEQYF

J gene: TRBJ2-7
D gene: NA
CDR3 length: 15
clone size: once
V gene: TRBV7-3
CDR3 DNA: TGTGCCAGCAGCTTAGGCCCGAGCGACTCCTACGAGCAGTACTTC
CDR3 protein: CASSLGPSDSYEQYF

J gene: TRBJ2-1
D gene: NA
CDR3 length: 16
clone size: NA
V gene: TRBV18
CDR3 DNA: TGTGCCAGCTCACCACCCCCAGGCGGGGATTACAATGAGCAGTTCTTC
CDR3 protein: CASSPPPGGDYNEQFF

J gene: TRBJ1-1
D gene: TRBD1
CDR3 length: 15
clone size: NA
V gene: TRBV25-1
CDR3 DNA: TGTGCCAGCAGTGAGCAGGGGGCAATGAACACTGAAGCTTTCTTT
CDR3 protein: CASSEQGAMNTEAFF

J gene: TRBJ2-3
D gene: TRBD2
CDR3 length: 17
clone size: NA
V gene: TRBV13
CDR3 DNA: TGTGCCAGCAGCTTAGAGACTAGCGGGAGGAGCACAGATACGCAGTATTTT
CDR3 protein: CASSLETSGRSTDTQYF

J gene: TRBJ2-5
D gene: NA
CDR3 length: 12
clone size: NA
V gene: TRBV30
CDR3 DNA: TGTGCCTGGACGAGAGGCGACGGGACCCAGTACTTC
CDR3 protein: CAWTRGDGTQYF

J gene: TRBJ2-7
D gene: NA
CDR3 length: 15
clone size: NA
V gene: TRBV4-3
CDR3 DNA: TGCGCCAGCAGCCAAGGACGGGGGATGCTAAGCGAGCAGTACTTC
CDR3 protein: CASSQGRGMLSEQYF

J gene: TRBJ2-7
D gene: NA
CDR3 length: 13
clone size: NA
V gene: TRBV7-9
CDR3 DNA: TGTGCCAGCAGCTTGACGGACAACTACGAGCAGTACTTC
CDR3 protein: CASSLTDNYEQYF

J gene: TRBJ2-7
D gene: TRBD2
CDR3 length: 14
clone size: NA
V gene: TRBV18
CDR3 DNA: TGTGCCAGCTCACCGGGAGGGAGCTCCTACGAGCAGTACTTC
CDR3 protein: CASSPGGSSYEQYF

J gene: TRBJ2-3
D gene: NA
CDR3 length: 15
clone size: NA
V gene: TRBV25-1
CDR3 DNA: TGTGCCAGCAGTGAACAGGGGAGAGGCACAGATACGCAGTATTTT
CDR3 protein: CASSEQGRGTDTQYF

J gene: TRBJ1-6
D gene: NA
CDR3 length: 15
clone size: NA
V gene: TRBV5-1
CDR3 DNA: TGCGCCAGCAGCTTGGCCGCGGCAGATAATTCACCCCTCCACTTT
CDR3 protein: CASSLAAADNSPLHF

J gene: TRBJ2-1
D gene: NA
CDR3 length: 15
clone size: NA
V gene: TRBV7-2
CDR3 DNA: TGTGCCAGCAGCTCCAGCCGATCTAGCGACAATGAGCAGTTCTTC
CDR3 protein: CASSSSRSSDNEQFF

J gene: TRBJ1-6
D gene: TRBD1
CDR3 length: 15
clone size: once
V gene: TRBV27
CDR3 DNA: TGTGCCAGCAGTTCGGACAGGGGTTTTGGCTCACCCCTCCACTTT
CDR3 protein: CASSSDRGFGSPLHF

J gene: TRBJ2-1
D gene: TRBD1
CDR3 length: 18
clone size: NA
V gene: TRBV2
CDR3 DNA: TGTGCCTCACACCACGCTCCCGCCGACAGGGTTGCCTACAATGAGCAGTTCTTC
CDR3 protein: CASHHAPADRVAYNEQFF

J gene: TRBJ2-7
D gene: TRBD2
CDR3 length: 15
clone size: NA
V gene: TRBV28
CDR3 DNA: TGTGCCAGCAGACTGGGACTAGCGGGAGTTGGGGAGCAGTACTTC
CDR3 protein: CASRLGLAGVGEQYF

J gene: TRBJ2-3
D gene: NA
CDR3 length: 13
clone size: NA
V gene: TRBV2
CDR3 DNA: TGTGCCAGCACCCCCGGAGGGACAGATACGCAGTATTTT
CDR3 protein: CASTPGGTDTQYF

J gene: TRBJ2-7
D gene: NA
CDR3 length: 18
clone size: NA
V gene: TRBV28
CDR3 DNA: TGTGCCAGCAGTACCATCGGGGTCAAGAAAAAGGACTCCTACGAGCAGTACTTC
CDR3 protein: CASSTIGVKKKDSYEQYF

J gene: TRBJ2-2
D gene: NA
CDR3 length: 15
clone size: few
V gene: TRBV7-2
CDR3 DNA: TGTGCCAGCAGCTTAAGGCGGATGAACACCGGGGAGCTGTTTTTT
CDR3 protein: CASSLRRMNTGELFF